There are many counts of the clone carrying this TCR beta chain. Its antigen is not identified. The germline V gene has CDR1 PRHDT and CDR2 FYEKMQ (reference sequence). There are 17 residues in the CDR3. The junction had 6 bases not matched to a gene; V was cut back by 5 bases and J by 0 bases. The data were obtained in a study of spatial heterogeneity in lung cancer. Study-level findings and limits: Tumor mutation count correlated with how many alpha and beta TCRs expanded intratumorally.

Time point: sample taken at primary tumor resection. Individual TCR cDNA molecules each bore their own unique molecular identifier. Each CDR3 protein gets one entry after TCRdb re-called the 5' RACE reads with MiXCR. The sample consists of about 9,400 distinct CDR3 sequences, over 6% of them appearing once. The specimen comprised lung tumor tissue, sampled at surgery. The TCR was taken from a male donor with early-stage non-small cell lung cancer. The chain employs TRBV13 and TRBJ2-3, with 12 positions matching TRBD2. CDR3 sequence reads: CASSPTGTSGSTDTQYF. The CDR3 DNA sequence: TGTGCCAGCAGCCCAACTGGGACTAGCGGGAGCACAGATACGCAGTATTTT.